This T cell receptor (beta chain) came from a study of shared clonotypes between healthy human individuals. The healthy adult donors were HIV-negative and reported no recent acute infections or vaccinations. Of note for this clone: Its specificity is unknown.

This CDR3 is 14 amino acids long. Trimming stripped 1 base from V and 6 bases from J, with 13 bases between. The germline V gene has CDR1 LGHNA and CDR2 YSLEER. Whole-study results and caveats: Larger estimated richness was generally seen in naive subsets than in memory subsets.

Method: immunoSEQ multiplex PCR; TCRdb's copy keeps in-frame clones and lacks some. The sample lists some 1.5 million clones, 95% to 97% occurring once. The chain carries TRBV4-3 and TRBJ2-7; D might be TRBD1 (5 bases). The sample was naive CD4+ T cells sorted from blood. Sample subset: CD45RA+ positively selected. This sequence was found in a man aged 25 to 40 in good health. CDR3 in amino acids: CASSQVRQSVEQYF. Written as DNA, the CDR3 is TGCGCCAGCAGCCAAGTTCGACAGTCCGTCGAGCAGTACTTC.